This T cell receptor beta chain comes out of a study of OX40 agonist ivuxolimab in advanced cancers. Overall study results and limits: Both blood CD4+ and CD8+ T cells showed clonal growth by week 6 at 0.1 to 3.0 mg/kg. Undetermined was the antigen specificity of the expanded peripheral T cells.

Concerning this clone itself: Antigen: not known.

CDR3 length equals 12 residues. The germline V gene has CDR1 MDHEN and CDR2 SYDVKM. V lost 6 bases and J 4 bases, leaving 9 bases between the germline ends. Libraries were prepared by immunoSEQ multiplex PCR; TCRdb keeps only in-frame clonotypes and omits some of them. The repertoire holds around 150,000 clones, 75% to 95% seen once, with around 1% in the top ten. This sequence was found in an adult with an advanced solid tumor such as melanoma, head and neck, liver or kidney cancer. The chain combines TRBV28 with TRBJ1-1; D call uncertain. Here the sequenced sample was CD4+ or CD8+ T cells sorted from blood, taken in a trial of the OX40 agonist ivuxolimab. CDR3 bases: TGTGCCAGCAGCACGCCCAGCACTGAAGCTTTCTTT. This translates into CASSTPSTEAFF.